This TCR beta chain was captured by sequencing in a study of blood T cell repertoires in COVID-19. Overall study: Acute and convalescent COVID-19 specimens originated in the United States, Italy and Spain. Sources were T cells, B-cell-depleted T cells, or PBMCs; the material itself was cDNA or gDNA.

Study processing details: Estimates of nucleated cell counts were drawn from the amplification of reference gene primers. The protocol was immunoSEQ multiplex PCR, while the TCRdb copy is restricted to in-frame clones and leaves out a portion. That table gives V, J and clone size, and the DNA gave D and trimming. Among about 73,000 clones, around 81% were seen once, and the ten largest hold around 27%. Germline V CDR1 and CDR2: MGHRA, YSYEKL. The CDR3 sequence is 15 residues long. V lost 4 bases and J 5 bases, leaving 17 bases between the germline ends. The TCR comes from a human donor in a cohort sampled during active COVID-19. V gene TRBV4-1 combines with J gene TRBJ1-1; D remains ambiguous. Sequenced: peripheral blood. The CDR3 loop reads CASSPQIASGTEAFF. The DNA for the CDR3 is TGCGCCAGCAGCCCACAAATCGCGTCGGGGACTGAAGCTTTCTTT.